One sample yielded the 9 T cell receptor beta chains listed below, sequenced in a study of blood T cell repertoires in COVID-19. Profiling relied on immunoSEQ multiplex PCR, and the TCRdb table lists in-frame clones only, not all of them. This table holds approximately 150,000 clones, approximately 87% found once. The sample comprised peripheral blood. All receptors derive from a woman in her 50s with active or convalescent COVID-19.

The V call is TRBV5-4, the J call TRBJ2-1; TRBD2 is a possible D gene (7 bases). There are 16 residues in the CDR3. The ends were cut back, 0 bases at V and 3 bases at J, with 13 bases in the middle. Looked up from germline, CDR1 is SGHNT and CDR2 is YYREEE (reference sequence). The CDR3 sequence is CASSLGGGDFYNEQFF. The CDR3 region has the DNA TGTGCCAGCAGCTTGGGGGGGGGCGACTTCTACAATGAGCAGTTCTTC.

The rearrangement uses TRBV4-2 and TRBJ2-7; no firm D call. Germline V gene sequence: CDR1 LGHNA, CDR2 YNFKEQ. Trimming removed 3 bases from V and 2 bases from J, with 14 bases in between. The length of the CDR3 is 15 residues. The CDR3 nucleotides are TGTGCCAGCAGCCAGACTTCGTCGTTGACCTACGAGCAGTACTTC. Encoded protein: CASSQTSSLTYEQYF.

V is TRBV19 and J is TRBJ1-1; no firm D call. The CDR3 is 13 amino acids. V was pared by 3 bases and J by 2 bases, with 7 bases between. The germline gives CDR1 LNHDA, CDR2 SQIVND (reference sequence). CDR3 coding DNA: TGTGCCAGTAGTATTTGGAGAAACACTGAAGCTTTCTTT. Translating it yields CASSIWRNTEAFF.

The V and J genes are TRBV29-1 and TRBJ2-7, with D possibly matching TRBD2 (6 bases). V shed 6 bases and J shed 0 bases, with 12 bases lying between them. The germline V gene has CDR1 SQVTM and CDR2 ANQGSEA. This CDR3 contains 13 residues. The CDR3 region has the DNA TGCAGCGTCGCGGGACTTCGCTCCTACGAGCAGTACTTC. Its protein is CSVAGLRSYEQYF.

This chain connects TRBV7-2 to TRBJ1-1; a weak D match, TRBD1 (6 bases). The CDR3 has 16 residues. Germline-derived CDR1 and CDR2 are SGHTA and FQGNSA. The V end was cut by 5 bases, the J end by 0 bases, with 16 bases between. CDR3 residues: CASSIRGGRLNTEAFF. DNA of the CDR3: TGTGCCAGCAGCATTAGGGGGGGCAGACTGAACACTGAAGCTTTCTTT.

The J gene is TRBJ1-6, the V gene TRBV3-1 (or the pseudogene TRBV3-2); D possibly corresponds to TRBD1 (5 bases). Deletions cut 7 bases from V and 5 bases from J, with 12 bases between. The V gene's germline CDR1 is LGHDT and CDR2 YNNKEL (reference sequence). This CDR3 has 14 amino acids. The DNA for the CDR3 is TGTGCCAGCACCCAGGGAGTCAATAATTCACCCCTCCACTTT. Translation: CASTQGVNNSPLHF.

The genes are TRBV19 and TRBJ1-3; D not resolved. Germline V gene sequence: CDR1 LNHDA, CDR2 SQIVND (reference sequence). The CDR3 is 14 amino acids. V dropped 8 bases and J dropped 0 bases, with 11 bases sitting between them. The CDR3 DNA follows: TGTGCCAGTCGGATGGGGAGCTCTGGAAACACCATATATTTT. It codes for CASRMGSSGNTIYF.

The rearrangement joins TRBV7-6 to TRBJ1-6; 7 nucleotides agree with TRBD1. The length of the CDR3 is 18 residues. The V segment lost 5 bases and the J segment 6 bases; nucleotides outside the gene matches: 16. In germline, CDR1 is SGHVS, CDR2 FNYEAQ. The CDR3 loop reads CASSPLTGAFTTNSPLHF. The CDR3 nucleotides are TGTGCCAGCAGCCCTCTTACAGGGGCCTTTACAACTAATTCACCCCTCCACTTT.

This rearrangement joins TRBV18 to TRBJ2-3; 8 bases line up with TRBD1. The CDR3 is made up of 16 amino acids. CDR1 is KGHSH and CDR2 is LQKENI in the germline V gene. The junction had 9 bases not matched to a gene; V was cut back by 5 bases and J by 2 bases. The CDR3 DNA reads TGTGCCAGCTCATTTCGACCGGGACAGGACACAGATACGCAGTATTTT. It specifies CASSFRPGQDTDTQYF.